These 29 T cell receptor beta chains originate from one sample sequenced in a study of cytomegalovirus exposure and HLA in healthy donors listed by TCRdb under 2017. Libraries were made using the immunoSEQ multiplex PCR assay. TCRdb carries this immuneACCESS record with in-frame sequences only. Its versions omit some clonotypes, under half of them owing to an unresolved V gene in the studies checked, with the rest unexplained. Recorded for this sample are some 120,000 clones; around nine tenths of them occurred a single time. Approximately 2% of the sample comes from the top ten. The sample taken for sequencing was PBMCs. The receptors were sampled from a young woman in good health and CMV-seronegative.

The genes are TRBV5-1 and TRBJ2-3; TRBD1 might be the D (5 bases). The CDR3 has 15 residues. With 0 bases removed from V and 4 bases from J, the gap between germline ends came to 12 bases. CDR1 and CDR2 from the germline V gene are SGHRS and YFSETQ. CDR3 coding DNA: TGCGCCAGCAGCTTGGGACAGCGAGTAGCAGATACGCAGTATTTT. Protein: CASSLGQRVADTQYF.

The chain has TRBV10-3 and TRBJ2-1, with 7 bases aligning to TRBD2. Germline CDR1 is ENHRY and CDR2 is SYGVKD. The CDR3 spans 17 residues. After removal of 0 bases from V and 7 bases from J, the junction contained 12 bases not matched to a gene. The CDR3 spells CAISESEGTTLRNEQFF. The CDR3 DNA follows: TGTGCCATCAGTGAGTCGGAAGGGACTACCTTGAGGAATGAGCAGTTCTTC.

The genes are TRBV2 and TRBJ1-2; TRBD1 might be the D (6 bases). The CDR3 has 13 residues. Looked up from germline, CDR1 is SNHLY and CDR2 is FYNNEI. V lost 4 bases and J 3 bases, leaving 9 bases between the germline ends. CDR3 sequence reads: CASSGQVDYGYTF. The CDR3 DNA reads as TGTGCCAGCAGTGGACAGGTCGACTATGGCTACACCTTC.

The chain recombines TRBV11-1 with TRBJ1-1; TRBD1 agrees at 8 bases. From germline, CDR1 is SGHAT and CDR2 FQDESV (reference sequence). The V gene end was trimmed by 1 base and the J gene end by 5 bases; junction bases not matched to a gene: 6. The CDR3 covers 15 residues. In DNA, the CDR3 is TGTGCCAGCAGCTTAGGGGCAGGGGGCGTGACTGAAGCTTTCTTT. Protein sequence: CASSLGAGGVTEAFF. The full variable domain, with the rest looked up from reference TRBV11-1 and TRBJ1-1, is EAEVAQSPRYKITEKSQAVAFWCDPISGHATLYWYRQILGQGPELLVQFQDESVVDDSQLPKDRFSAERLKGVDSTLKIQPAELGDSAMYLCASSLGAGGVTEAFFGQGTRLTVV.

The J gene is TRBJ1-5, the V gene TRBV4-1; D not resolved. The CDR3 length is 16 residues. V was trimmed by 0 bases and J by 3 bases, leaving 12 bases between them. Looked up from germline, CDR1 is MGHRA and CDR2 is YSYEKL. Here the CDR3 DNA reads TGCGCCAGCAGCCAAGATGGTACAGCCTCCAATCAGCCCCAGCATTTT. Its translation: CASSQDGTASNQPQHF.

The chain combines TRBV6-6 with TRBJ2-1; D remains ambiguous. The CDR3 length is 12 residues. Germline CDR1 reads MNHNY; CDR2 reads SVGAGI (reference sequence). Trimming shortened V by 0 bases and J by 7 bases, and 4 bases separated the two germline ends. This CDR3 reads CASSYSYNEQFF. The CDR3 region has the DNA TGTGCCAGCAGTTACTCATATAATGAGCAGTTCTTC.

The chain carries TRBV25-1 and TRBJ2-3, with 8 bases fitting TRBD2. The ends lost 6 bases at V and 5 bases at J; junction bases unmatched: 10. Germline CDR1 reads MGHDK; CDR2 reads SYGVNS. CDR3 length: 15 amino acids. CDR3 nucleotides: TGTGCCAGCAGGGGGATAGGGACTAGAATAGATACGCAGTATTTT. Translation gives CASRGIGTRIDTQYF. Variable domain in full (rest from reference TRBV25-1 and TRBJ2-3): EADIYQTPRYLVIGTGKKITLECSQTMGHDKMYWYQQDPGMELHLIHYSYGVNSTEKGDLSSESTVSRIRTEHFPLTLESARPSHTSQYLCASRGIGTRIDTQYFGPGTRLTVL.

This clone was recorded a few times. The DNA of the CDR3 is TGTGCCAGCAGCTCAAACATGGCAGGCAATTCACCCCTCCACTTT. It specifies CASSSNMAGNSPLHF. The chain employs TRBV7-9 and TRBJ1-6, with D uncertain. CDR3 size: 15 residues. The V and J ends lost 4 bases and 7 bases respectively, with 14 bases between them. Germline V lookup: CDR1 SEHNR, CDR2 FQNEAQ (reference sequence).

This clone was recorded once. The rearrangement joins TRBV11-2 to TRBJ2-5; the D gene is possibly TRBD2 (7 bases). CDR1 is SGHAT and CDR2 is FQNNGV in the germline V gene. Trimming left V 1 base short and J 5 bases short, with 11 bases between. The CDR3 loop spans 14 amino acids. The CDR3 region is CASSLGGGRETQYF. DNA of the CDR3: TGTGCCAGCAGCTTAGGGGGGGGCCGCGAGACCCAGTACTTC.

The rearrangement joins TRBV6-1 to TRBJ1-5, with unresolved D. Trimming shortened V by 7 bases and J by 3 bases, and 10 bases separated the two germline ends. The CDR3 consists of 13 residues. CDR1 MNHNS and CDR2 SASEGT come from the germline V gene. CDR3 DNA: TGTGCCAGCAAGAACAGTGTCAATCAGCCCCAGCATTTT. It specifies CASKNSVNQPQHF.

This clone was seen only once. The V gene is TRBV29-1, the J gene TRBJ1-2; D is undetermined. This CDR3 is 11 amino acids long. Germline CDR1 SQVTM, CDR2 ANQGSEA. Trimming took 7 bases from V and 1 from J, leaving 7 bases between them. CDR3 sequence: CSGGDNYGYTF. In DNA, the CDR3 is TGCAGCGGCGGGGATAACTATGGCTACACCTTC.

The rearrangement joins TRBV6-6 to TRBJ1-5, with D maybe TRBD1 (6 bases). Trimming took off 8 bases at V and 3 bases at J, with 11 bases between the two ends. CDR1 and CDR2 from the germline V gene are MNHNY and SVGAGI (reference sequence). The CDR3 sequence is 13 residues long. CDR3 bases: TGTGCCAGCTGCACAGGGAACAATCAGCCCCAGCATTTT. Encoded protein: CASCTGNNQPQHF.

Here the CDR3 reads CASSRASGGYEQYF. The CDR3 DNA is TGTGCCAGCAGCCGCGCTAGCGGGGGCTACGAGCAGTACTTC. The rearrangement links TRBV2 to TRBJ2-7, with 10 nucleotides matching TRBD2. V lost 6 bases to trimming and J lost 3 bases; unmatched junction nucleotides: 5. Germline V lookup: CDR1 SNHLY, CDR2 FYNNEI. The CDR3 consists of 14 residues.

This clone has only a few counts. The chain is built from TRBV6-5 and TRBJ1-5, with D possibly being TRBD1 (5 bases). V lost 3 bases to trimming and J lost 1 base, with 10 bases between them. The CDR3 totals 15 residues. Germline CDR1 is MNHEY and CDR2 is SVGAGI. This CDR3 reads CASSYDRTSNQPQHF. The CDR3 DNA is TGTGCCAGCAGTTATGATCGGACAAGCAATCAGCCCCAGCATTTT.

V usage is TRBV7-3 and J usage is TRBJ1-2; 7 bases align to TRBD1. V was clipped by 5 bases and J by 2 bases; unmatched bases: 2. CDR3 length: 13 amino acids. The V gene's germline CDR1 is SGHTA and CDR2 FQGTGA. This CDR3 is CASSRGQNYGYTF. The CDR3 DNA is TGTGCCAGCAGCAGGGGGCAGAACTATGGCTACACCTTC.

The chain joins TRBV29-1 to TRBJ2-3; a possible D gene is TRBD1 (6 bases). This CDR3 spans 13 amino acids. Germline assignment: CDR1 SQVTM and CDR2 ANQGSEA. V was pared by 5 bases and J by 0 bases, with 9 bases between. The CDR3 sequence is CSVTGNSTDTQYF. CDR3 DNA: TGCAGCGTTACAGGGAACAGCACAGATACGCAGTATTTT.

V is TRBV28 and J is TRBJ2-7; D possibly corresponds to TRBD2 (5 bases). The germline CDR1 and CDR2 sequences are MDHEN and SYDVKM. The CDR3 totals 13 residues. Between the trimmed V and J ends, which lost 5 bases and 1 base, there was a span of 9 bases. CDR3 DNA sequence: TGTGCCAGCAGTCCCGGACTGTCCTACGAGCAGTACTTC. Protein product: CASSPGLSYEQYF.

The chain joins TRBV5-1 to TRBJ1-1; D might be TRBD1 (5 bases). Germline values: CDR1 SGHRS, CDR2 YFSETQ. Trimming removed 4 bases at V and 4 bases at J, with 17 bases between. This CDR3 has 15 amino acids. In DNA form, the CDR3 reads TGCGCCAGCAGCAGCGGGACGCCTGGGGCCACTGAAGCTTTCTTT. It codes for CASSSGTPGATEAFF.

The chain combines TRBV11-2 with TRBJ1-1, with a possible D match to TRBD1 (5 bases). Per germline, CDR1 SGHAT and CDR2 FQNNGV. The V end lost 2 bases, the J end lost 4 bases, and 14 bases lay between the germline ends. CDR3 length: 15 amino acids. The CDR3 region is CASSLYDGARTEAFF. The DNA for the CDR3 is TGTGCCAGCAGCTTATATGATGGGGCGCGCACTGAAGCTTTCTTT. Together with reference TRBV11-2 and TRBJ1-1, the CDR3 gives the full variable domain: EAGVAQSPRYKIIEKRQSVAFWCNPISGHATLYWYQQILGQGPKLLIQFQNNGVVDDSQLPKDRFSAERLKGVDSTLKIQPAKLEDSAVYLCASSLYDGARTEAFFGQGTRLTVV.

The chain couples TRBV2 to TRBJ2-7, with 10 bases aligning to TRBD1. The V and J ends lost 5 bases and 3 bases, in that order; junction bases with no gene match: 7. The CDR3 covers 15 residues. The germline V gene encodes CDR1 SNHLY and CDR2 FYNNEI. The CDR3, as DNA: TGTGCCAGCAGTTCCCCCGGGACAGGGGTCTACGAGCAGTACTTC. Its translation: CASSSPGTGVYEQYF.

The chain carries TRBV11-2 and TRBJ1-2; no clear D. This CDR3 comprises 12 residues. Trimming shortened V by 7 bases and J by 5 bases, and 11 bases separated the two germline ends. Germline V lookup: CDR1 SGHAT, CDR2 FQNNGV. The CDR3 DNA follows: TGTGCCAGCACCATCACCGGGTATGGCTACACCTTC. It yields the protein CASTITGYGYTF. Full variable domain (remainder filled in from reference TRBV11-2 and TRBJ1-2): EAGVAQSPRYKIIEKRQSVAFWCNPISGHATLYWYQQILGQGPKLLIQFQNNGVVDDSQLPKDRFSAERLKGVDSTLKIQPAKLEDSAVYLCASTITGYGYTFGSGTRLTVV.

The rearrangement uses TRBV5-6 and TRBJ2-1; TRBD2 might be the D (5 bases). CDR3 length equals 16 residues. V dropped 6 bases and J dropped 8 bases, with 24 bases sitting between them. Germline V gene lookup returns CDR1 SGHDT and CDR2 YYEEEE. The DNA of the CDR3 is TGTGCCAGCACCCCTGCGGCCCTAGGAGGTGGTTATGAGCAGTTCTTC. Translating gives CASTPAALGGGYEQFF.

The V call is TRBV7-2, the J call TRBJ1-1; D remains ambiguous. This CDR3 has 13 residues. Germline V gives CDR1 SGHTA, CDR2 FQGNSA. Trimming cost V 5 bases and J 1 base, with 8 bases left between them. Here the CDR3 reads CASSATANTEAFF. The CDR3, as DNA: TGTGCCAGCAGCGCCACAGCGAACACTGAAGCTTTCTTT.

The chain joins TRBV7-2 to TRBJ1-2; 9 bases line up with TRBD1. The CDR3 runs 16 residues. Germline trimming cut 1 base from V and 4 bases from J; bases unmatched to any gene: 7. Looked up from germline, CDR1 is SGHTA and CDR2 is FQGNSA. CDR3 sequence reads: CASSLGGDRVGYGYTF. In DNA form, the CDR3 reads TGTGCCAGCAGCTTAGGAGGGGACAGGGTGGGCTATGGCTACACCTTC.

This clone was seen only once. The rearrangement joins TRBV9 to TRBJ2-7; D unclear. Trimming left V 4 bases short and J 0 bases short, with 14 bases between. CDR3 length equals 15 residues. Germline CDR1 and CDR2: SGDLS and YYNGEE. CDR3 protein: CASSLDGDSSYEQYF. CDR3 nucleotide sequence: TGTGCCAGCAGCCTAGACGGTGACTCCTCCTACGAGCAGTACTTC.

The chain has TRBV9 and TRBJ1-5; TRBD1 matches at 7 bases. Losses at the gene ends were 3 bases for V and 3 bases for J; bases not matched to a gene: 3. Germline CDR1 reads SGDLS; CDR2 reads YYNGEE. CDR3 size: 14 residues. CDR3 bases: TGTGCCAGCAGCGACGGACAGGCCAATCAGCCCCAGCATTTT. Translating it yields CASSDGQANQPQHF.

This chain uses TRBV6-5 with TRBJ1-3; no clear D. The CDR3 totals 15 residues. Germline V gives CDR1 MNHEY, CDR2 SVGAGI. V gave up 7 bases and J gave up 2 bases, with 15 bases separating them. CDR3 DNA sequence: TGTGCCAGCACAAATCTAGGACTGGCTGGAAACACCATATATTTT. It encodes CASTNLGLAGNTIYF.

V gene TRBV6-1 combines with J gene TRBJ2-7; the D gene is possibly TRBD2 (5 bases). CDR1 MNHNS and CDR2 SASEGT come from the germline V gene. V lost 4 bases, J lost 5 bases, and 12 bases lay in between. This CDR3 has 13 amino acids. The CDR3, as DNA: TGTGCCAGCAGTGGTCAGGCCGGGGACGAGCAGTACTTC. Protein: CASSGQAGDEQYF.

The chain combines TRBV6-4 with TRBJ2-1, with 7 bases identical to TRBD2. V shed 5 bases, J shed 6 bases, and the junction held 10 bases outside the gene matches. The CDR3 sequence is 15 residues long. CDR1 is MRHNA and CDR2 is SNTAGT in the germline V gene. CDR3 sequence (DNA): TGTGCCAGCAGTCCGGCGGGAGTCTTGGGCAATGAGCAGTTCTTC. It codes for CASSPAGVLGNEQFF.